This TCR beta chain was obtained from a study of T cell responses to AZD1222 COVID-19 vaccine. Study outcomes and limitations: Spike-specific TCR depth and breadth grew after two AZD1222 doses.

The analysis combined second doses at about 4 or about 12 weeks. The count of this clone is one. The antigen remains undetermined. The CDR3 has 14 amino acids. V was clipped by 8 bases and J by 0 bases, with 13 bases between them. The germline V gene has CDR1 MDHEN and CDR2 SYDVKM. Sequenced by immunoSEQ multiplex PCR; TCRdb stores in-frame clones only, minus some. This table holds some 110,000 clones, 89% found once. This chain links TRBV28 with TRBJ1-2; no definite D call. The sequencing used peripheral blood, collected 28 days after the second AZD1222 dose. The sequence came from an adult who received the AZD1222 COVID-19 vaccine. The chain's CDR3 is CASGPPLANYGYTF. The CDR3 bases are TGTGCCAGCGGACCCCCTTTAGCTAACTATGGCTACACCTTC.